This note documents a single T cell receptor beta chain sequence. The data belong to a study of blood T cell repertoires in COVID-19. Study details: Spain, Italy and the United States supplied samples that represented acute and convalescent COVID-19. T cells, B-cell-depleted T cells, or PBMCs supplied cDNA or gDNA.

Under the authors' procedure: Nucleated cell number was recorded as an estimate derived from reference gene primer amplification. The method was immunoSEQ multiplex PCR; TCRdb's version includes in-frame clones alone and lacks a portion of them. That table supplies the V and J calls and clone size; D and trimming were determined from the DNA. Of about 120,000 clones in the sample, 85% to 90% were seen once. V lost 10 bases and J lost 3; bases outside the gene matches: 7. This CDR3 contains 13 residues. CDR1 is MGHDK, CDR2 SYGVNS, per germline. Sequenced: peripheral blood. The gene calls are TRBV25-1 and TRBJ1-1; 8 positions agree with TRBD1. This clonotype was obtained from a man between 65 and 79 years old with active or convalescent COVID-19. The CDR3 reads CATTGQGYTEAFF. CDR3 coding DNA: TGTGCCACCACTGGACAGGGCTACACTGAAGCTTTCTTT.